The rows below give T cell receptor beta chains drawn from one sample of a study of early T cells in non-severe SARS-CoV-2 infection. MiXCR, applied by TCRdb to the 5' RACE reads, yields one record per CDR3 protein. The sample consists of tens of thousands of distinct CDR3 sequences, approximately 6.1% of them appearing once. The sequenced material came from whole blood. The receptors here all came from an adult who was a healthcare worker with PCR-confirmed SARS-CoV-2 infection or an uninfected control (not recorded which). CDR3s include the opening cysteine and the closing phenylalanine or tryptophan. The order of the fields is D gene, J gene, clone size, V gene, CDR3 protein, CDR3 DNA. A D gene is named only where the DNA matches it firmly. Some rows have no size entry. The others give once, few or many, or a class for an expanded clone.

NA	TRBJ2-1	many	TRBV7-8	CASLFTGGNEQFF	TGTGCCAGCCTTTTCACAGGCGGGAATGAGCAGTTCTTC
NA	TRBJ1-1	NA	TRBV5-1	CASSLSLDLNTEAFF	TGCGCCAGCAGCTTGTCCCTCGATCTGAACACTGAAGCTTTCTTT
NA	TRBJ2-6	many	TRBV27	CATGEDQALEGANVLTF	TGTGCCACGGGGGAGGATCAGGCTCTGGAGGGGGCCAACGTCCTGACTTTC
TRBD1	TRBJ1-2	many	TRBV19	CASSIPGQGLSGYGYTF	TGTGCCAGTAGTATTCCGGGACAGGGGCTCTCTGGTTATGGCTACACCTTC
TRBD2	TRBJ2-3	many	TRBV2	CASSVTRTSGDTQYF	TGTGCCAGCAGTGTCACTCGGACTAGCGGAGATACGCAGTATTTT
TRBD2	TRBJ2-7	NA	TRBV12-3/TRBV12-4	CASSFTGGGSQQYF	TGTGCCAGCAGTTTTACGGGGGGTGGCAGCCAGCAGTACTTC
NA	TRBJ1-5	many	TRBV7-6	CASSMGVDQPQHF	TGTGCCAGCAGCATGGGCGTCGATCAGCCCCAGCATTTT
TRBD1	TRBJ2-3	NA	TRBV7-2	CASSRRGPGAALNTDTQYF	TGTGCCAGCAGCCGCAGGGGGCCAGGGGCCGCGTTAAATACAGATACGCAGTATTTT
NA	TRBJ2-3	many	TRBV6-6	CASSYSPGTDTQYF	TGTGCCAGCAGTTACTCGCCCGGAACAGATACGCAGTATTTT
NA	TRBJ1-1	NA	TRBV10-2	CASTYVGAGATEAFF	TGCGCCAGCACTTACGTCGGCGCAGGAGCCACTGAAGCTTTCTTT
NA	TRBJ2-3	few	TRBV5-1	CASSTVNGAGTDTQYF	TGCGCCAGCAGTACCGTTAATGGAGCCGGCACAGATACGCAGTATTTT
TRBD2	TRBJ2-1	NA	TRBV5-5	CASSFELAGEYNEQFF	TGTGCCAGCAGCTTCGAACTAGCGGGGGAGTACAATGAGCAGTTCTTC
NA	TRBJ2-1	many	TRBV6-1	CASSDRGEHNEQFF	TGTGCCAGCAGTGACAGGGGCGAACACAATGAGCAGTTCTTC
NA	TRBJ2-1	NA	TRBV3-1	CASSQGAGTKKWQFF	TGTGCCAGCAGCCAAGGTGCGGGAACAAAGAAGTGGCAGTTCTTC
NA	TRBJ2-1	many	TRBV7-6	CASSPLGIEQFF	TGTGCCAGCAGCCCACTAGGGATTGAGCAGTTCTTC
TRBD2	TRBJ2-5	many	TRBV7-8	CASSPGMTSQQRETQYF	TGTGCCAGCAGCCCGGGCATGACTAGCCAACAGAGGGAGACCCAGTACTTC
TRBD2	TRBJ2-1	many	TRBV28	CASSFSSGIGGEQFF	TGTGCCAGCAGTTTTAGTAGCGGGATAGGAGGTGAGCAGTTCTTC
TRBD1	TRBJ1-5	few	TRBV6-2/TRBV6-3	CATSPGQAGGDQPQHF	TGTGCCACTTCCCCGGGACAGGCCGGAGGCGATCAGCCCCAGCATTTT
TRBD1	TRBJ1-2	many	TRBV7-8	CASSPGQGAMLGYTF	TGTGCCAGCAGCCCAGGGCAGGGGGCGATGCTAGGCTACACCTTC
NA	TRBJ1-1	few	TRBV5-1	CASSLVGRTEAFF	TGCGCCAGCAGCTTGGTTGGGAGGACTGAAGCTTTCTTT
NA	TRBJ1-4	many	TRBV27	CASSPPPGATNEKLFF	TGTGCCAGCAGTCCTCCTCCCGGAGCAACTAATGAAAAACTGTTTTTT
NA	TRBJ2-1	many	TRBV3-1	CASSRNPGEQFF	TGTGCCAGCAGCCGTAACCCTGGTGAGCAGTTCTTC
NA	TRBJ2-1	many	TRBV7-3	CASSVRTASYNEQFF	TGTGCCAGCAGCGTGCGGACGGCTTCCTACAATGAGCAGTTCTTC
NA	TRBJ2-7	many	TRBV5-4	CASSLIGTGEQYF	TGTGCCAGCAGCTTGATCGGGACGGGCGAGCAGTACTTC
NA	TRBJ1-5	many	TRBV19	CASSIQGKGNQPQHF	TGTGCCAGTAGTATACAGGGGAAAGGCAATCAGCCCCAGCATTTT
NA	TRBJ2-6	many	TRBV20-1	CSATFDNSGANVLTF	TGCAGTGCTACCTTTGACAACTCTGGGGCCAACGTCCTGACTTTC
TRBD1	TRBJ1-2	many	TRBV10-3	CAISEDRGYGYTF	TGTGCCATCAGTGAGGACAGGGGTTATGGCTACACCTTC
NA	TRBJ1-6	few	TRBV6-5	CASTRGDYNSPLHF	TGTGCCAGCACAAGGGGGGACTATAATTCACCCCTCCACTTT
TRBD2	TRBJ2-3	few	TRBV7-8	CASSLALAGGKDTQYF	TGTGCCAGCAGCTTAGCCTTAGCGGGAGGAAAAGATACGCAGTATTTT
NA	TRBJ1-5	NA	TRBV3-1	CASSQSGRPQHF	TGTGCCAGCAGCCAATCTGGTAGGCCCCAGCATTTT
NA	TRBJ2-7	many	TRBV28	CASHDEPSVYF	TGTGCCAGCCATGATGAGCCCAGCGTGTACTTC
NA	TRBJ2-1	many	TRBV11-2	CASSSPTRTSYNEQFF	TGTGCCAGCAGCTCCCCAACGCGTACTTCCTACAATGAGCAGTTCTTC
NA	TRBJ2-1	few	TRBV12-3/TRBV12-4	CASSFDNEQFF	TGTGCCAGCAGTTTCGACAATGAGCAGTTCTTC
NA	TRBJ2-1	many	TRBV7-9	CASSTPTGSYNEQFF	TGTGCCAGCAGCACTCCGACAGGCTCCTACAATGAGCAGTTCTTC
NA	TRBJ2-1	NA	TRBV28	CASSLLSEYNEQFF	TGTGCCAGCAGTTTACTCAGCGAGTACAATGAGCAGTTCTTC
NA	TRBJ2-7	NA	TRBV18	CASSPGRSYEQYF	TGTGCCAGCTCACCAGGCCGCTCCTACGAGCAGTACTTC
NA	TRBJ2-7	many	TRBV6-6	CASSLLQESYEQYF	TGTGCCAGCAGTCTTCTACAGGAGTCCTACGAGCAGTACTTC
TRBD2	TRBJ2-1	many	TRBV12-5	CASGLVLAGASEQFF	TGTGCTAGTGGTTTGGTACTAGCGGGAGCGAGTGAGCAGTTCTTC
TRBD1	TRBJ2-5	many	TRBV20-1	CSALPGTGAQETQYF	TGCAGTGCTCTGCCCGGGACAGGGGCACAAGAGACCCAGTACTTC
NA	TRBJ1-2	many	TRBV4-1	CASSQDRGIGGYTF	TGCGCCAGCAGCCAAGATAGGGGGATCGGTGGCTACACCTTC
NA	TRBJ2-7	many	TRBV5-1	CASSFGGYEQYF	TGCGCCAGCAGCTTTGGGGGCTACGAGCAGTACTTC
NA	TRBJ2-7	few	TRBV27	CASSLRSPGANEQYF	TGTGCCAGCAGCCTCCGGTCGCCGGGAGCAAACGAGCAGTACTTC
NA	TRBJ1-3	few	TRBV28	CASSPRGERSGNTIYF	TGTGCCAGCAGCCCCCGGGGAGAAAGATCTGGAAACACCATATATTTT
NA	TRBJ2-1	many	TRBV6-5	CASRVADSSYNEQFF	TGTGCCAGCAGAGTAGCGGATAGCTCCTACAATGAGCAGTTCTTC
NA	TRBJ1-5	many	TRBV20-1	CSASPLVTNSNQPQHF	TGCAGTGCGAGCCCCCTTGTGACGAATAGCAATCAGCCCCAGCATTTT
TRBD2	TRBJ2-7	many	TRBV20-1	CSASTGTSGRPYEQYF	TGCAGTGCTTCCACCGGGACTAGCGGGAGACCCTACGAGCAGTACTTC
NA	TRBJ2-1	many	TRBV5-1	CASSLLTDPSYNEQFF	TGCGCCAGCAGCTTGTTAACCGATCCCTCCTACAATGAGCAGTTCTTC
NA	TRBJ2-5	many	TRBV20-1	CSASDSQETQYF	TGCAGTGCTTCGGACTCACAAGAGACCCAGTACTTC
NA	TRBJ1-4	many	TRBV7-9	CASSLASGGEKLFF	TGTGCCAGCAGCTTAGCGTCCGGCGGTGAAAAACTGTTTTTT
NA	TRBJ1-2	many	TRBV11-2	CASSSILGGHGYTF	TGTGCCAGCAGCTCGATTCTGGGGGGGCATGGCTACACCTTC
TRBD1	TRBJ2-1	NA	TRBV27	CASFSGTGSLEQFF	TGTGCCAGCTTCTCCGGGACAGGGTCACTTGAGCAGTTCTTC
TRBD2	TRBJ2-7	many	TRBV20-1	CSAVRASGSFFSYEQYF	TGCAGTGCTGTTCGGGCTAGCGGGAGTTTTTTTTCCTACGAGCAGTACTTC
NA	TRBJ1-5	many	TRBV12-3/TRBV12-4	CASSLSDQPQHF	TGTGCCAGCAGTTTGTCTGATCAGCCCCAGCATTTT
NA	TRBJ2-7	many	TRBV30	CAWRRSSYEQYF	TGTGCCTGGAGACGGAGCTCCTACGAGCAGTACTTC
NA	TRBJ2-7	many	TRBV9	CASSAGDSNYEQYF	TGTGCCAGCAGCGCGGGGGACAGTAACTACGAGCAGTACTTC
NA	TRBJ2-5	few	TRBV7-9	CASSLYSDEETQYF	TGTGCCAGCAGCTTATATAGCGACGAAGAGACCCAGTACTTC
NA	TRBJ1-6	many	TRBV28	CASSLLAGMGGSPLHF	TGTGCCAGCAGTTTATTAGCGGGGATGGGCGGTTCACCCCTCCACTTT
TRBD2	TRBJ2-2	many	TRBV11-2	CASSYTWGTSYTGELFF	TGTGCCAGCAGCTATACGTGGGGGACTAGTTACACCGGGGAGCTGTTTTTT
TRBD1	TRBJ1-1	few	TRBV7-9	CASSTRRGTEAFF	TGTGCCAGCAGCACCCGCAGGGGGACTGAAGCTTTCTTT
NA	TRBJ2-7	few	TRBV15	CATSRERTYEQYF	TGTGCCACCAGCAGGGAACGGACCTACGAGCAGTACTTC